The table lists the clone carrying this T cell receptor beta chain with a count of one. Its antigen is still unknown. The data are from a study of cytomegalovirus exposure and HLA in healthy donors. Study observations and caveats: Clonal expansion, a later analysis showed, was greater in HLA-associated TCR beta chains than in equally common others. A later analysis associated 16,000 or so TCR beta sequences with HLA alleles at a 0.05 false discovery rate.

13 Jbeta primers and 60 Vbeta primers were used for the PCR. Clones were sequenced by immunoSEQ multiplex PCR, and TCRdb holds only the in-frame ones, with some missing. The sample consists of about 200,000 clones, roughly 68% of them appearing once. CDR1 and CDR2 (germline): SGHTA, FQGTGA. The CDR3 runs 16 residues. J lost 4 bases, V lost 6 bases, and 9 bases had no gene match. The chain couples TRBV7-3 to TRBJ2-2; 9 bases are a match to TRBD1. This TCR was sampled from a man between 35 and 55 years old in good health and CMV-seropositive. Material: PBMCs. CDR3 in DNA: TGTGCCAGCAGGGAACCGGGACAGGGATCCACCGGGGAGCTGTTTTTT. It yields the protein CASREPGQGSTGELFF.